The 5 T cell receptor beta chains presented below share a single source sample, sequenced in a study of shared clonotypes between healthy human individuals. Assay: immunoSEQ multiplex PCR; the TCRdb copy retains only in-frame clones and omits some. Seen here are around 2,000,000 clones, 85% to 95% observed once, and the top ten hold roughly 1%. As defined, naive CD8 cells were CD45RO-negative and positively selected for CCR7, with terminally differentiated effector memory CD45RA+ cells excluded. Sequencing was carried out using naive CD8+ T cells sorted from blood. These receptors came from a man in his late teens or twenties in good health.

The V and J genes are TRBV7-8 and TRBJ1-1; D not resolved. V was clipped by 1 base and J by 1 base, with 10 bases between them. Germline V gene sequence: CDR1 SGHVS, CDR2 FQNEAQ. The length of the CDR3 is 15 residues. CDR3 loop: CASSLGASKNTEAFF. In DNA form, the CDR3 reads TGTGCCAGCAGCTTAGGTGCGTCGAAGAACACTGAAGCTTTCTTT.

V is TRBV5-1 and J is TRBJ2-5; TRBD2 might be the D (5 bases). The CDR3 loop spans 14 amino acids. Trimming stripped 1 base from V and 3 bases from J, with 10 bases between. Germline V gene sequence: CDR1 SGHRS, CDR2 YFSETQ. The CDR3 loop reads CASSLFGLKETQYF. CDR3 bases: TGCGCCAGCAGCTTGTTTGGACTTAAAGAGACCCAGTACTTC. The whole variable domain, filled in from reference TRBV5-1 and TRBJ2-5, reads KAGVTQTPRYLIKTRGQQVTLSCSPISGHRSVSWYQQTPGQGLQFLFEYFSETQRNKGNFPGRFSGRQFSNSRSEMNVSTLELGDSALYLCASSLFGLKETQYFGPGTRLLVL.

The rearrangement joins TRBV6-6 to TRBJ2-7; D may be TRBD2 (6 bases). V lost 1 base and J 6 bases, leaving 16 bases between the germline ends. The V gene's germline CDR1 is MNHNY and CDR2 SVGAGI (reference sequence). The CDR3 extends over 15 amino acids. The DNA of the CDR3 is TGTGCCAGCAGTTACTACACAGACTCGCGGGGCGAGCAGTACTTC. It yields the protein CASSYYTDSRGEQYF.

This clone occurred once. The chain combines TRBV5-1 with TRBJ1-1; D is undetermined. V lost 3 bases to trimming and J lost 4 bases, with 10 bases between them. The length of the CDR3 is 13 residues. CDR1 is SGHRS and CDR2 is YFSETQ in the germline V gene. The CDR3 sequence: CASSSPGGTEAFF. CDR3 sequence (DNA): TGCGCCAGCAGCTCTCCCGGAGGCACTGAAGCTTTCTTT.

The J gene is TRBJ1-5, the V gene TRBV4-1; D possibly corresponds to TRBD1 (6 bases). The germline V and J ends were trimmed by 1 base and 3 bases, with 10 bases remaining between them. This CDR3 is 15 amino acids long. CDR1 MGHRA and CDR2 YSYEKL come from the germline V gene. CDR3 in DNA: TGCGCCAGCAGCCAAGTTCAGGGGACCAATCAGCCCCAGCATTTT. Its protein is CASSQVQGTNQPQHF.